This T cell receptor beta chain was identified in a study of shared clonotypes between healthy human individuals. Study-level findings and limits: The study found lower generation probabilities in non-shared clonotypes than in those shared by all four donors. Across a few donors, naive CD4 shared roughly 5%, naive CD8 around 4%, memory CD4 2% to 2.5%, memory CD8 approximately 0.4%. Naive subsets generally had larger estimated richness than memory subsets.

This CDR3 is 15 amino acids long. After removal of 3 bases from V and 4 bases from J, the junction contained 7 bases not matched to a gene. Germline CDR1 SGDLS, CDR2 YYNGEE. For this clone: The antigen is not known. Other DNA variants within this sample encode the same CDR3.

Only in-frame clones appear in the TCRdb table, and some are missing; sequencing was by immunoSEQ multiplex PCR. The sample records around 350,000 clones, over 70% being singletons. Every one of the donors was a Caucasian adult that lived in Nashville, Tennessee. The TCR originated in a man aged 25 to 40 in good health. The chain carries TRBV9 and TRBJ2-1, with 7 nucleotides matching TRBD2. Input material: memory CD4+ T cells sorted from blood. The subset is: CD45RA-negative fraction. The CDR3 protein is CASSARLAEYNEQFF. The DNA of the CDR3 is TGTGCCAGCAGCGCCCGACTAGCCGAATACAATGAGCAGTTCTTC. Filled out from reference TRBV9 and TRBJ2-1, the complete variable domain reads DSGVTQTPKHLITATGQRVTLRCSPRSGDLSVYWYQQSLDQGLQFLIQYYNGEERAKGNILERFSAQQFPDLHSELNLSSLELGDSALYFCASSARLAEYNEQFFGPGTRLTVL.